The next 30 T cell receptor beta chains were all read from a single sample in a study of blood T cell repertoires in COVID-19. Some clones are missing from TCRdb's copy, which holds only in-frame ones; the method was immunoSEQ multiplex PCR. The table records around 360,000 clones, about 89% of them present only once. Sequences were obtained from PBMCs or T cells enriched from blood (not recorded which). These receptors were obtained from a man aged 40-49 years in a cohort exposed to, infected with or recovered from COVID-19 (not recorded which).

The chain recombines TRBV2 with TRBJ2-3; no reliable D call. The V end lost 2 bases, the J end lost 5 bases, and 5 bases lay between the germline ends. CDR1 SNHLY and CDR2 FYNNEI come from the germline V gene. The CDR3 runs 12 residues. Here the CDR3 reads CASSEREDTQYF. CDR3 DNA sequence: TGTGCCAGCAGTGAACGAGAAGATACGCAGTATTTT.

This clone has only one observation. V is TRBV9 and J is TRBJ1-1, with D possibly being TRBD1 (5 bases). The CDR3 is 13 amino acids. The V end lost 5 bases, the J end lost 3 bases, and 11 bases lay between the germline ends. The germline gives CDR1 SGDLS, CDR2 YYNGEE. The CDR3 reads CASSARGDTEAFF. The CDR3, as DNA: TGTGCCAGCAGTGCGCGGGGGGACACTGAAGCTTTCTTT.

J is TRBJ2-3 and V is TRBV14; unclear D gene. Between the trimmed V and J ends, which lost 1 base and 9 bases, there was a span of 5 bases. The germline gives CDR1 SGHDN, CDR2 FVKESK. The CDR3 length is 11 residues. CDR3 nucleotide sequence: TGTGCCAGCAGCCAAGCCGTGACGCAGTATTTT. It encodes CASSQAVTQYF. Using reference TRBV14 and TRBJ2-3 for the parts outside the CDR3, the full variable domain is EAGVTQFPSHSVIEKGQTVTLRCDPISGHDNLYWYRRVMGKEIKFLLHFVKESKQDESGMPNNRFLAERTGGTYSTLKVQPAELEDSGVYFCASSQAVTQYFGPGTRLTVL.

The rearrangement links TRBV19 to TRBJ2-2; 7 nucleotides match TRBD2. The trim removed 5 bases at V and 1 base at J, leaving 10 bases unmatched. Germline V gene lookup returns CDR1 LNHDA and CDR2 SQIVND (reference sequence). The CDR3 has 17 residues. The CDR3 is CASSRAGVGRNTGELFF. DNA of the CDR3: TGTGCCAGTAGTCGGGCGGGAGTCGGTCGGAACACCGGGGAGCTGTTTTTT.

The rearrangement uses TRBV7-9 and TRBJ2-4, with TRBD2 identical over 8 bases. Per the germline V gene, CDR1 is SEHNR and CDR2 is FQNEAQ (reference sequence). The CDR3 has 14 amino acids. Trimming at V came to 4 bases and at J to 6 bases, leaving 5 bases not matched to a gene. The CDR3 DNA is TGTGCCAGCAGCTCAAGCGGGAGAATAAACATTCAGTACTTC. It specifies CASSSSGRINIQYF.

This clone was detected only once. The chain has TRBV25-1 and TRBJ2-1, with D maybe TRBD2 (7 bases). The CDR3 is made up of 15 amino acids. The germline V gene has CDR1 MGHDK and CDR2 SYGVNS. The V end was cut by 2 bases, the J end by 6 bases, with 14 bases between. CDR3: CASSEGGGQGNEQFF. The CDR3, as DNA: TGTGCCAGCAGTGAAGGGGGGGGGCAGGGCAATGAGCAGTTCTTC.

V is TRBV7-2 and J is TRBJ1-2; no firm D call. CDR3 size: 14 residues. The V gene's germline CDR1 is SGHTA and CDR2 FQGNSA. Trimming left V 5 bases short and J 0 bases short, with 10 bases between. The CDR3 region has the DNA TGTGCCAGCAGCAGCGGACCGGCTAACTATGGCTACACCTTC. It yields the protein CASSSGPANYGYTF.

The gene calls are TRBV2 and TRBJ2-7, with 11 bases lining up with TRBD2. Trimming removed 4 bases from V and 1 base from J; junction bases left unmatched: 6. The CDR3 contains 16 residues. CDR1 and CDR2 (germline): SNHLY, FYNNEI. The chain's CDR3 is CASSARLAGLSYEQYF. DNA of the CDR3: TGTGCCAGCAGTGCCCGACTAGCGGGATTATCCTACGAGCAGTACTTC.

The chain employs TRBV5-1 and TRBJ2-5; 9 bases fit TRBD2. The junction had 1 base not matched to a gene; V was cut back by 0 bases and J by 1 base. Germline lookup yields CDR1 SGHRS and CDR2 YFSETQ. The CDR3 is made up of 15 amino acids. The CDR3 reads CASSLGSGGQETQYF. For the CDR3, the DNA is TGCGCCAGCAGCTTGGGTAGCGGGGGCCAAGAGACCCAGTACTTC.

CDR3 loop: CASSYRRNGYTF. CDR3 coding DNA: TGTGCCAGCAGCTACAGGAGAAATGGCTACACCTTC. This sequence joins TRBV14 and TRBJ1-2; the D gene is possibly TRBD1 (5 bases). The CDR3 spans 12 residues. CDR1 is SGHDN, CDR2 FVKESK, per germline. The V and J ends lost 5 bases and 6 bases respectively, with 10 bases between them.

Here the CDR3 reads CATSASGASDTQYF. CDR3 bases: TGTGCCACCAGTGCATCAGGGGCCTCAGATACGCAGTATTTT. This chain links TRBV24-1 with TRBJ2-3; D possibly corresponds to TRBD1 (6 bases). The length of the CDR3 is 14 residues. Per the germline V gene, CDR1 is KGHDR and CDR2 is SFDVKD. V was cut by 5 bases and J by 4 bases, with 12 bases left in between.

The V and J genes are TRBV9 and TRBJ2-1; D is possibly TRBD2 (6 bases). CDR3 length equals 14 residues. The germline V gene has CDR1 SGDLS and CDR2 YYNGEE. Trimming removed 4 bases at V and 7 bases at J, with 15 bases between. Here the CDR3 DNA reads TGTGCCAGCAGCCTCGGGACTTTTGGTAATGAGCAGTTCTTC. Its protein is CASSLGTFGNEQFF.

The CDR3 sequence: CSAILTDTQYF. The CDR3 DNA reads TGCAGTGCTATTCTCACAGATACGCAGTATTTT. The chain employs TRBV20-1 and TRBJ2-3; D remains unclear. The ends were cut back, 4 bases at V and 2 bases at J, with 4 bases in the middle. Per the germline V gene, CDR1 is DFQATT and CDR2 is SNEGSKA (reference sequence). CDR3 length equals 11 residues.

About this clone itself: Distinct nucleotide sequences in the sample also encode this CDR3. The chain is built from TRBV3-1 (or the pseudogene TRBV3-2) and TRBJ2-7; D is perhaps TRBD1 (6 bases). Trimming removed 1 base at V and 2 bases at J, with 12 bases between. Germline CDR1 reads LGHDT; CDR2 reads YNNKEL (reference sequence). CDR3 size: 15 residues. CDR3 in DNA: TGTGCCAGCAGCCAAGCTGGGGGCTCCGCCTACGAGCAGTACTTC. Residues: CASSQAGGSAYEQYF.

The V and J genes are TRBV11-2 and TRBJ2-1; TRBD2 might be the D (5 bases). Deletions cut 3 bases from V and 7 bases from J, with 7 bases between. The germline V gene encodes CDR1 SGHAT and CDR2 FQNNGV. This CDR3 comprises 12 residues. The CDR3 DNA is TGTGCCAGCAGCTTCTCGGGGAATGAGCAGTTCTTC. It is translated as CASSFSGNEQFF.

The rearrangement links TRBV11-2 to TRBJ2-3; TRBD2 matches at 16 bases. Germline CDR1 is SGHAT and CDR2 is FQNNGV. The CDR3 extends over 16 amino acids. V was clipped by 1 base and J by 9 bases; unmatched bases: 4. The CDR3 is CASSLAGLAGGGTQYF. CDR3 nucleotides: TGTGCCAGCAGCTTAGCGGGACTAGCGGGAGGGGGGACGCAGTATTTT. The variable domain in full, with the rest retrieved from reference TRBV11-2 and TRBJ2-3, is EAGVAQSPRYKIIEKRQSVAFWCNPISGHATLYWYQQILGQGPKLLIQFQNNGVVDDSQLPKDRFSAERLKGVDSTLKIQPAKLEDSAVYLCASSLAGLAGGGTQYFGPGTRLTVL.

This clone showed up just a few times. The gene calls are TRBV5-1 and TRBJ2-2, with no clear D. Trimming removed 1 base from V and 3 bases from J, with 7 bases in between. The CDR3 extends over 14 amino acids. Germline loops: CDR1 SGHRS, CDR2 YFSETQ. The CDR3 region has the DNA TGCGCCAGCAGCTTGATCCGGGACACCGGGGAGCTGTTTTTT. It yields the protein CASSLIRDTGELFF.

The CDR3 loop reads CASRLLAGGPGTQYF. CDR3 in DNA: TGTGCCAGCAGGCTGCTAGCGGGAGGGCCTGGGACCCAGTACTTC. The chain is built from TRBV7-2 and TRBJ2-5, with TRBD2 matching over 12 bases. CDR1 SGHTA and CDR2 FQGNSA come from the germline V gene. V trimming: 6 bases; J trimming: 7 bases; junction bases outside the gene matches: 9. The CDR3 has 15 residues.

The chain recombines TRBV30 with TRBJ1-2, with D perhaps TRBD1 (6 bases). V was clipped by 4 bases and J by 4 bases, with 16 bases between them. CDR1 and CDR2 (germline): GTSNPN, SVGIG (reference sequence). The length of the CDR3 is 14 residues. The CDR3 loop is CAWTRGGHIYGYTF. The CDR3 bases are TGTGCCTGGACCCGGGGGGGGCATATCTATGGCTACACCTTC.

The V call is TRBV19, the J call TRBJ2-1, with TRBD1 matching 9 bases. V lost 3 bases and J lost 7; bases outside the gene matches: 10. The CDR3 is made up of 16 amino acids. Germline values: CDR1 LNHDA, CDR2 SQIVND (reference sequence). CDR3 in DNA: TGTGCCAGTAGTATTAGGGGGACAGGGTTTGGAAATGAGCAGTTCTTC. This encodes CASSIRGTGFGNEQFF.

The chain links TRBV6-6 to TRBJ2-1; possibly TRBD2 for D (6 bases). V was shortened by 8 bases and J by 5 bases, with 13 bases between the two germline ends. The CDR3 extends over 13 amino acids. Germline V gene data show CDR1 as MNHNY and CDR2 as SVGAGI (reference sequence). The CDR3 is CASGLAPNNEQFF. CDR3 in DNA: TGTGCCAGCGGGCTAGCGCCAAACAATGAGCAGTTCTTC.

The V and J genes are TRBV3-1 (or the pseudogene TRBV3-2) and TRBJ2-5; TRBD2 might be the D (5 bases). Germline-derived CDR1 and CDR2 are LGHDT and YNNKEL (reference sequence). The CDR3 is made up of 16 amino acids. Between the trimmed V and J ends, which lost 2 bases and 2 bases, there was a span of 15 bases. The CDR3 region has the DNA TGTGCCAGCAGCCAAAATTACCGGGGATTACAAGAGACCCAGTACTTC. Amino acid sequence: CASSQNYRGLQETQYF.

The chain links TRBV28 to TRBJ1-1; D is unclear. CDR1 MDHEN and CDR2 SYDVKM come from the germline V gene. The CDR3 runs to 12 residues. With 6 bases removed from V and 4 bases from J, the gap between germline ends came to 9 bases. The CDR3 nucleotides are TGTGCCAGCAGACCTTCCGGCACTGAAGCTTTCTTT. Its protein is CASRPSGTEAFF.

CDR3 nucleotides: TGTGCCAGCAGTGGAATAGCCGGGACAGGGGAGGGCTATGGCTACACCTTC. Amino acids: CASSGIAGTGEGYGYTF. The chain employs TRBV6-1 and TRBJ1-2; 10 positions match TRBD1. The V gene's germline CDR1 is MNHNS and CDR2 SASEGT. The CDR3 has 17 residues. The V and J ends lost 4 bases and 4 bases, in that order; junction bases with no gene match: 12.

The chain combines TRBV5-4 with TRBJ2-7, with TRBD1 matching over 8 bases. From germline, CDR1 is SGHNT and CDR2 YYREEE (reference sequence). The CDR3 has 14 amino acids. The V and J ends lost 5 bases and 2 bases, in that order; junction bases with no gene match: 6. The CDR3 DNA follows: TGTGCCAGCAGACCGGGACAGGAACCCTACGAGCAGTACTTC. Protein product: CASRPGQEPYEQYF.

This clone appeared a single time. The chain carries TRBV28 and TRBJ2-1; 11 nucleotides agree with TRBD1. There are 15 residues in the CDR3. The V gene end was trimmed by 5 bases and the J gene end by 6 bases; junction bases not matched to a gene: 6. Germline values: CDR1 MDHEN, CDR2 SYDVKM. The CDR3 reads CASSPAGTGGNEQFF. The CDR3 DNA is TGTGCCAGCAGTCCCGCAGGGACAGGGGGCAATGAGCAGTTCTTC.

This chain connects TRBV2 to TRBJ1-1, with a tentative D call TRBD1 (6 bases). V lost 8 bases and J 9 bases, leaving 13 bases between the germline ends. Germline V gene lookup returns CDR1 SNHLY and CDR2 FYNNEI. The CDR3 spans 11 residues. The CDR3 reads CASLSDRQAFF. For the CDR3, the DNA is TGTGCCAGCCTCTCGGACAGACAAGCTTTCTTT.

The V gene is TRBV7-9, the J gene TRBJ1-4; D unclear. V dropped 5 bases and J dropped 4 bases, with 11 bases sitting between them. The CDR3 has 14 residues. In germline, CDR1 is SEHNR, CDR2 FQNEAQ (reference sequence). CDR3 bases: TGTGCCAGCAGCCCGAGCGGACGTAATGAAAAACTGTTTTTT. It specifies CASSPSGRNEKLFF.

The V call is TRBV27, the J call TRBJ2-1; 12 nucleotides line up with TRBD2. The CDR3 consists of 16 residues. With V trimmed by 3 bases and J by 10 bases, 10 bases remained unmatched. From germline, CDR1 is MNHEY and CDR2 SMNVEV (reference sequence). The CDR3 nucleotides are TGTGCCAGCAGTTTCGAGACTAGCGGGAGAGGAGGGGAGCAGTTCTTC. Its protein is CASSFETSGRGGEQFF.

The chain combines TRBV5-1 with TRBJ1-1; D gene uncertain. This CDR3 has 13 amino acids. The germline gives CDR1 SGHRS, CDR2 YFSETQ. Trimming removed 6 bases at V and 1 base at J, with 10 bases between. CDR3 nucleotides: TGCGCCAGCACCTATTCGGGGAACACTGAAGCTTTCTTT. Its protein product is CASTYSGNTEAFF.